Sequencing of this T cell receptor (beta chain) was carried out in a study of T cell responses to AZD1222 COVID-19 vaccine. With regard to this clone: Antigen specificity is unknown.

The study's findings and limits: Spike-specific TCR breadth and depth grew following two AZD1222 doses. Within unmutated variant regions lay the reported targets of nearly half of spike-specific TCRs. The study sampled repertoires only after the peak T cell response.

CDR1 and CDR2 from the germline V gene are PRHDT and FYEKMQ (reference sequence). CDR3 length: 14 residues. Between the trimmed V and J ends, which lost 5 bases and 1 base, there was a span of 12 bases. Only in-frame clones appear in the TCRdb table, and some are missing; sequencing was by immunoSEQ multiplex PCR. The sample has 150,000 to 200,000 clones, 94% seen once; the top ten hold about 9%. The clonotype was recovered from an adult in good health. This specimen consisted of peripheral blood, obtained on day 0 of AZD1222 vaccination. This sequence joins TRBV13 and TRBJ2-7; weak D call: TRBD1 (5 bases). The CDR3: CASSPTGRSYEQYF. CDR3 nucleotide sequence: TGTGCCAGCAGCCCAACAGGACGGTCCTACGAGCAGTACTTC.